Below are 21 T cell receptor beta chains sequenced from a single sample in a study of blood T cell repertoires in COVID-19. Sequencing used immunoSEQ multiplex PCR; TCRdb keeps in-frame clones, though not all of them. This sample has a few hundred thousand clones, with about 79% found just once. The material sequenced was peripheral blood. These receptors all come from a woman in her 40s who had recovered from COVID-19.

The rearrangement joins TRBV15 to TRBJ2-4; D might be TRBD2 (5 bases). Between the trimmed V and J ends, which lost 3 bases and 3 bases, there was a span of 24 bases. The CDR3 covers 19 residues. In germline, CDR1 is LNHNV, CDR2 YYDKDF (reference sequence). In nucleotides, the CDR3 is TGTGCCACCAGCAGGACGACGGCACTGCGGGTAGTAGACAAAAACATTCAGTACTTC. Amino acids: CATSRTTALRVVDKNIQYF. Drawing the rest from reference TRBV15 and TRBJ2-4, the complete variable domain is DAMVIQNPRYQVTQFGKPVTLSCSQTLNHNVMYWYQQKSSQAPKLLFHYYDKDFNNEADTPDNFQSRRPNTSFCFLDIRSPGLGDTAMYLCATSRTTALRVVDKNIQYFGAGTRLSVL.

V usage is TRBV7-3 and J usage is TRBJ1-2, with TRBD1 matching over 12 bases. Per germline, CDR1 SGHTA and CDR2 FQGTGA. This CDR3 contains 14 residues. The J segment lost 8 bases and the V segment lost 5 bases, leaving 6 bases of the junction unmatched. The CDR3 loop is CASSPGDRGRGYTF. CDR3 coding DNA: TGTGCCAGCAGCCCTGGGGACAGGGGGCGCGGCTACACCTTC.

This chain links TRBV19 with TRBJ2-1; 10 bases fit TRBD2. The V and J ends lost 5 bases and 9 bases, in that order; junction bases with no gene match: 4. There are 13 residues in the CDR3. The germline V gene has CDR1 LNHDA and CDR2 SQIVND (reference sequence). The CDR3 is CASSARTSGEQFF. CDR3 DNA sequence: TGTGCCAGTAGTGCGAGGACTAGCGGTGAGCAGTTCTTC.

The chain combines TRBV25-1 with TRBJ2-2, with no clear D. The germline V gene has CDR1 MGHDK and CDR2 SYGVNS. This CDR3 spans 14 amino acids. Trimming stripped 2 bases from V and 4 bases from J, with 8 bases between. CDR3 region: CASSEIGGTGELFF. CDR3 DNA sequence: TGTGCCAGCAGTGAAATTGGCGGCACCGGGGAGCTGTTTTTT.

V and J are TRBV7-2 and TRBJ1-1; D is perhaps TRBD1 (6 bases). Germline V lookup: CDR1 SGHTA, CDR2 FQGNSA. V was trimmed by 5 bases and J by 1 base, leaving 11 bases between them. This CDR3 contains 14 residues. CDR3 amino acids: CASSTTGTNTEAFF. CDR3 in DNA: TGTGCCAGCAGCACTACAGGGACGAACACTGAAGCTTTCTTT.

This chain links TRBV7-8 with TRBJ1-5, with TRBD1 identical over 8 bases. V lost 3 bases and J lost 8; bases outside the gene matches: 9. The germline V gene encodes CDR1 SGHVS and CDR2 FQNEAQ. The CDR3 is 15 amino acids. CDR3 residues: CASSFSGQVREPQHF. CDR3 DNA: TGTGCCAGCAGCTTCTCGGGACAGGTTCGGGAGCCCCAGCATTTT. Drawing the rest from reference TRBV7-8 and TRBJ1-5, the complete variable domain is GAGVSQSPRYKVAKRGQDVALRCDPISGHVSLFWYQQALGQGPEFLTYFQNEAQLDKSGLPSDRFFAERPEGSVSTLKIQRTQQEDSAVYLCASSFSGQVREPQHFGDGTRLSIL.

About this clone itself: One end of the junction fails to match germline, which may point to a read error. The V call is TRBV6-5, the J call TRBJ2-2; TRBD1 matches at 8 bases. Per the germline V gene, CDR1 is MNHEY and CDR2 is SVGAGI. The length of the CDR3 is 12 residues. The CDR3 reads CASRTEQGGLFF. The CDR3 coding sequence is TGTGCCAGCAGGACTGAACAGGGGGGGCTGTTTTTT.

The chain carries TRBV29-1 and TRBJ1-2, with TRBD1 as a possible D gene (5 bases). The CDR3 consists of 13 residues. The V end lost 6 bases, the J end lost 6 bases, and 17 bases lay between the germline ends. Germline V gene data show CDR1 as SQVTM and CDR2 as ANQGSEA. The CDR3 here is CSVGPTESDGYTF. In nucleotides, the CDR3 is TGCAGCGTGGGCCCGACAGAGTCGGATGGCTACACCTTC.

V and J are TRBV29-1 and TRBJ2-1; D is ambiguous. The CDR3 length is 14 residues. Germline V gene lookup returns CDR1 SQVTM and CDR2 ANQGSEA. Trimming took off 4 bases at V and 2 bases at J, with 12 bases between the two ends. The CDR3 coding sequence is TGCAGCGTTGTGCAACAGTCCCCCTACAATGAGCAGTTCTTC. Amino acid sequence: CSVVQQSPYNEQFF.

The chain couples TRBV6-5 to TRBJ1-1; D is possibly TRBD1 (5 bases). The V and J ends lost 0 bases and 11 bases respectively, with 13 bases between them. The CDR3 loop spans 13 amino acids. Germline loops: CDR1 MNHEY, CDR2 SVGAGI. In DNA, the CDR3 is TGTGCCAGCAGTTACTCGAGCAGGGATCGGGCTTTCTTT. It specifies CASSYSSRDRAFF.

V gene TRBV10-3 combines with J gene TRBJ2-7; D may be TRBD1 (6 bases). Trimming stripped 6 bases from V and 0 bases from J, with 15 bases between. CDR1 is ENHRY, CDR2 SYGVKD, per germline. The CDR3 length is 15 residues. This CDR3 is CAISPGQSSSYEQYF. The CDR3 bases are TGTGCCATCAGCCCCGGACAGTCCAGCTCCTACGAGCAGTACTTC.

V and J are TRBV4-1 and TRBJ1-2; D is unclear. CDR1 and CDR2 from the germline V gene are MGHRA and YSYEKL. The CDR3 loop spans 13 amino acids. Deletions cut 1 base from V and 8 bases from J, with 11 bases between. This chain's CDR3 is CASSQGEGTGYTF. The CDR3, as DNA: TGCGCCAGCAGCCAAGGGGAGGGTACCGGCTACACCTTC.

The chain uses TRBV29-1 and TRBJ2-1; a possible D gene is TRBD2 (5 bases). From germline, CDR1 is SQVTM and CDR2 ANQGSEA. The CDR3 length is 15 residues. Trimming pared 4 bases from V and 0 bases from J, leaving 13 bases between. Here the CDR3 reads CSVADGVSSYNEQFF. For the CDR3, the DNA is TGCAGCGTTGCGGACGGGGTCAGCTCCTACAATGAGCAGTTCTTC.

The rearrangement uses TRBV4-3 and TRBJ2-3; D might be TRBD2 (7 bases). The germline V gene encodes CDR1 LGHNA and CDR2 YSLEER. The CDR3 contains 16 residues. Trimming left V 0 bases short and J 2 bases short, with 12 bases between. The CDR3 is CASSQDSAGATDTQYF. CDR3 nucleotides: TGCGCCAGCAGCCAAGACAGTGCGGGGGCCACAGATACGCAGTATTTT.

The CDR3 sequence is CASSYAGGNGNIQYF. CDR3 sequence (DNA): TGTGCCAGCAGTTACGCGGGGGGCAATGGAAACATTCAGTACTTC. The rearrangement joins TRBV6-5 to TRBJ2-4; 8 bases are shared with TRBD2. Per germline, CDR1 MNHEY and CDR2 SVGAGI. CDR3 length equals 15 residues. Unmatched junction bases numbered 6, after V lost 2 bases and J lost 6 bases.

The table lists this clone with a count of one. CDR3: CAWSLGGGNTIYF. CDR3 sequence (DNA): TGTGCCTGGAGTTTAGGAGGAGGAAACACCATATATTTT. The chain combines TRBV30 with TRBJ1-3; D not certain. The ends were cut back, 2 bases at V and 4 bases at J, with 9 bases in the middle. This CDR3 region has 13 residues. Germline V gene sequence: CDR1 GTSNPN, CDR2 SVGIG (reference sequence).

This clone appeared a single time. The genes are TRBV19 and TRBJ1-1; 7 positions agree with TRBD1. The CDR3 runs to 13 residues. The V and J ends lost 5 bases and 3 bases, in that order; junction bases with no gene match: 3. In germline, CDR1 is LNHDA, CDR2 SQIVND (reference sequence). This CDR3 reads CASSEGQHTEAFF. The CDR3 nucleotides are TGTGCCAGTAGTGAGGGACAGCACACTGAAGCTTTCTTT.

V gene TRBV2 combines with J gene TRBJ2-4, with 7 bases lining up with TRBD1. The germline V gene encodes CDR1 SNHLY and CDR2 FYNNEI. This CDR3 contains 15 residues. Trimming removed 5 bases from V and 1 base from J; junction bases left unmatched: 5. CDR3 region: CASSKTGVAKNIQYF. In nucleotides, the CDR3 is TGTGCCAGCAGTAAAACAGGGGTTGCCAAAAACATTCAGTACTTC.

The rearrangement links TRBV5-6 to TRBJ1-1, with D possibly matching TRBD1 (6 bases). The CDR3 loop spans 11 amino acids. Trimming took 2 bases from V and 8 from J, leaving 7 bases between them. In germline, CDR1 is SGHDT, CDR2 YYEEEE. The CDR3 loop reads CASSLQGEAFF. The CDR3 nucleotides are TGTGCCAGCAGCTTACAGGGAGAAGCTTTCTTT.

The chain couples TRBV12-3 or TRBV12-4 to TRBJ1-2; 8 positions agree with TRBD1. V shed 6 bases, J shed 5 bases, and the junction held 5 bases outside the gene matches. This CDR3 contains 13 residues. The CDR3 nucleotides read TGTGCCAGCAGACAGGGGGGGCGTTATGGCTACACCTTC. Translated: CASRQGGRYGYTF.

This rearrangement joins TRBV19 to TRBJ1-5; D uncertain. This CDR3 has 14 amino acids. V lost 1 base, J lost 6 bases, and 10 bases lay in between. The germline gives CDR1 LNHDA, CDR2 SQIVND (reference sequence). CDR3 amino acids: CASSIGEGTQPQHF. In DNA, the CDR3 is TGTGCCAGTAGTATAGGGGAGGGTACTCAGCCCCAGCATTTT.